One and the same sample provided the 28 T cell receptor beta chains below, sequenced in a study of cytomegalovirus exposure and HLA in healthy donors (dated by TCRdb to 2015 to 2018). Receptors were amplified or captured by the immunoSEQ multiplex PCR assay. For the multiplex PCR, a mixture combining 60 forward primers for TCR Vbeta segments and 13 reverse primers for TCR Jbeta segments was used. TCRdb's version of the immuneACCESS table is confined to in-frame rearrangements and falls short of the full clone set. An unresolved V gene accounts for under half of the shortfall where checked; the remainder is of unknown origin. The sample contains approximately 190,000 clones, around 83% of them found a single time. Jointly, the top ten make up roughly 1.5% of the sample. Sequencing input: PBMCs. The receptors were sampled from a woman younger than 35 in good health and CMV-seronegative.

This chain links TRBV27 with TRBJ1-1, with D hard to call. Germline V gene lookup returns CDR1 MNHEY and CDR2 SMNVEV (reference sequence). The V end lost 3 bases, the J end lost 3 bases, and 11 bases lay between the germline ends. The CDR3 length is 14 residues. This chain's CDR3 is CASSFRGADTEAFF. In DNA, the CDR3 is TGTGCCAGCAGTTTTCGGGGTGCGGACACTGAAGCTTTCTTT.

This clone was observed once. This chain links TRBV10-1 with TRBJ2-3; 9 nucleotides match TRBD1. The ends lost 3 bases at V and 1 base at J; junction bases unmatched: 14. Per germline, CDR1 WNHNN and CDR2 SYGVQD (reference sequence). The CDR3 is 19 residues long. CDR3 sequence: CASSEGTGIVAVRTDTQYF. The DNA of the CDR3 is TGCGCCAGCAGTGAAGGGACAGGGATTGTCGCCGTGCGCACAGATACGCAGTATTTT.

The chain couples TRBV15 to TRBJ2-2; TRBD1 aligns across 8 bases. Trimming at V came to 7 bases and at J to 5 bases, leaving 18 bases not matched to a gene. Per the germline V gene, CDR1 is LNHNV and CDR2 is YYDKDF (reference sequence). CDR3 length equals 18 residues. CDR3 region: CATKMKTGVRSSTGELFF. The CDR3, as DNA: TGTGCCACCAAAATGAAGACAGGGGTAAGGAGTTCGACCGGGGAGCTGTTTTTT.

Note on this clone: Other DNA sequences in this specimen translate into the identical CDR3. The gene calls are TRBV4-3 and TRBJ2-4; D call uncertain. CDR1 LGHNA and CDR2 YSLEER come from the germline V gene. This CDR3 has 15 residues. The V end lost 0 bases, the J end lost 5 bases, and 11 bases lay between the germline ends. The CDR3 loop reads CASSQDRGRENIQYF. The DNA of the CDR3 is TGCGCCAGCAGCCAAGATCGCGGCCGGGAAAACATTCAGTACTTC.

The chain couples TRBV2 to TRBJ2-1; tentatively, D is TRBD1 (6 bases). Germline V lookup: CDR1 SNHLY, CDR2 FYNNEI. Trimming removed 8 bases from V and 14 bases from J, with 13 bases in between. This CDR3 contains 10 residues. CDR3 amino acids: CASRTSGEFF. The CDR3 region has the DNA TGTGCCAGCCGGACTTCAGGGGAGTTCTTC.

V usage is TRBV7-2 and J usage is TRBJ2-5; 8 nucleotides match TRBD2. Unmatched junction bases numbered 6, after V lost 5 bases and J lost 4 bases. The CDR3 consists of 14 residues. Germline CDR1 SGHTA, CDR2 FQGNSA. The DNA for the CDR3 is TGTGCCAGCAGCCTTCTAGCGGGCCCAGAGACCCAGTACTTC. It encodes CASSLLAGPETQYF.

The chain recombines TRBV7-9 with TRBJ1-2, with D perhaps TRBD1 (5 bases). Germline CDR1 and CDR2: SEHNR and FQNEAQ (reference sequence). V shed 3 bases and J shed 0 bases, with 8 bases lying between them. The CDR3 is made up of 14 amino acids. The CDR3 sequence: CASSLQGTNYGYTF. The CDR3 DNA is TGTGCCAGCAGCTTGCAGGGAACTAACTATGGCTACACCTTC. Full variable domain (outside the CDR3, taken from reference TRBV7-9 and TRBJ1-2): DTGVSQNPRHKITKRGQNVTFRCDPISEHNRLYWYRQTLGQGPEFLTYFQNEAQLEKSRLLSDRFSAERPKGSFSTLEIQRTEQGDSAMYLCASSLQGTNYGYTFGSGTRLTVV.

The gene calls are TRBV7-2 and TRBJ2-1; 12 bases fit TRBD2. The CDR3 consists of 16 residues. Germline V CDR1 and CDR2: SGHTA, FQGNSA. Losses at the gene ends were 4 bases for V and 4 bases for J; bases not matched to a gene: 5. CDR3 DNA sequence: TGTGCCAGCAGCTCAGGGGGACTAGCGGGTTACAATGAGCAGTTCTTC. Protein sequence: CASSSGGLAGYNEQFF.

This chain connects TRBV18 to TRBJ1-2; D unresolved. Trimming left V 6 bases short and J 7 bases short, with 15 bases between. CDR3 size: 13 residues. The germline V gene encodes CDR1 KGHSH and CDR2 LQKENI. The CDR3 DNA sequence: TGTGCCAGCTCCTCCGCGGTTATAGGTGGCTACACCTTC. It codes for CASSSAVIGGYTF.

The rearrangement links TRBV7-2 to TRBJ1-5; D may be TRBD1 (5 bases). In germline, CDR1 is SGHTA, CDR2 FQGNSA. Between the trimmed V and J ends, which lost 5 bases and 4 bases, there was a span of 9 bases. The CDR3 contains 13 residues. For the CDR3, the DNA is TGTGCCAGCAGCCCCAGGGTGAATCAGCCCCAGCATTTT. It specifies CASSPRVNQPQHF.

V is TRBV6-1 and J is TRBJ2-7; 10 bases are shared with TRBD1. The germline gives CDR1 MNHNS, CDR2 SASEGT. The V gene end was trimmed by 3 bases and the J gene end by 4 bases; junction bases not matched to a gene: 9. CDR3 length: 16 amino acids. This CDR3 is CASSDPGGTGVYEQYF. CDR3 bases: TGTGCCAGCAGTGACCCGGGAGGGACAGGGGTGTACGAGCAGTACTTC.

This clone was counted a few times. V is TRBV30 and J is TRBJ1-2; no clear D. Germline CDR1 reads GTSNPN; CDR2 reads SVGIG (reference sequence). The CDR3 has 12 residues. V was trimmed by 1 base and J by 4 bases, leaving 7 bases between them. CDR3 nucleotide sequence: TGTGCCTGGAGTGAGGGAGCCTATGGCTACACCTTC. Its translation: CAWSEGAYGYTF.

The J gene is TRBJ2-7, the V gene TRBV6-1; 14 nucleotides match TRBD2. The CDR3 covers 18 residues. V was pared by 3 bases and J by 5 bases, with 12 bases of the junction left unmatched. Germline V gene data show CDR1 as MNHNS and CDR2 as SASEGT. DNA for the CDR3: TGTGCCAGCAGTGAGACGGGGACTAGCGGGAGCAGACCCCACGAGCAGTACGTC. This gives the protein CASSETGTSGSRPHEQYV.

This sequence joins TRBV5-4 and TRBJ2-7, with TRBD1 matching 9 bases. The V gene's germline CDR1 is SGHNT and CDR2 YYREEE (reference sequence). This CDR3 contains 14 residues. J lost 3 bases, V lost 4 bases, and 5 bases had no gene match. The CDR3 sequence is CASSPPGQGYEQYF. The CDR3 coding sequence is TGTGCCAGCAGCCCCCCGGGACAGGGCTACGAGCAGTACTTC. Full variable domain (rest looked up from reference TRBV5-4 and TRBJ2-7): ETGVTQSPTHLIKTRGQQVTLRCSSQSGHNTVSWYQQALGQGPQFIFQYYREEENGRGNFPPRFSGLQFPNYSSELNVNALELDDSALYLCASSPPGQGYEQYFGPGTRLTVT.

This chain joins TRBV6-6 and TRBJ2-3; 9 nucleotides match TRBD1. The V and J ends lost 5 bases and 5 bases, in that order; junction bases with no gene match: 11. From germline, CDR1 is MNHNY and CDR2 SVGAGI (reference sequence). The CDR3 is made up of 16 amino acids. In DNA form, the CDR3 reads TGTGCCAGCAGTAACCAGGGACAGGGATACGGAGATACGCAGTATTTT. Its translation is CASSNQGQGYGDTQYF.

On this clone itself: The sample has other DNA sequences that encode this CDR3 too. The V call is TRBV28, the J call TRBJ2-7, with D perhaps matching TRBD1 (5 bases). V lost 3 bases and J lost 4, with 7 bases in between. There are 12 residues in the CDR3. The germline CDR1 and CDR2 sequences are MDHEN and SYDVKM. The CDR3 loop is CASSFAGYEQYF. The CDR3 bases are TGTGCCAGCAGTTTCGCAGGGTACGAGCAGTACTTC.

The J gene is TRBJ2-7, the V gene TRBV4-1; the match to TRBD2 covers 8 bases. The trim removed 4 bases at V and 2 bases at J, leaving 10 bases unmatched. This CDR3 comprises 16 residues. Looked up from germline, CDR1 is MGHRA and CDR2 is YSYEKL. The DNA of the CDR3 is TGCGCCAGCAGCCCCGTCCCGGGACTAGGGACCTACGAGCAGTACTTC. This codes for CASSPVPGLGTYEQYF.

V and J are TRBV21-1 and TRBJ1-5; the table gives TRBD1 as D, unverified against the DNA. TRBV21-1 corresponds to a pseudogene. CDR3 length: 17 residues. CDR3 loop: CASSTYRGRGRNQPQHF. CDR3 DNA sequence: TGTGCCAGCAGCACCTACAGGGGGCGAGGGCGCAATCAGCCCCAGCATTTT.

The chain has TRBV7-9 and TRBJ2-5; D is perhaps TRBD2 (5 bases). Trimming pared 1 base from V and 5 bases from J, leaving 8 bases between. CDR1 is SEHNR, CDR2 FQNEAQ, per germline (reference sequence). The CDR3 is 13 amino acids. CDR3 bases: TGTGCCAGCAGCTTAGTGAGGGTGGAGACCCAGTACTTC. Translation: CASSLVRVETQYF. Using reference TRBV7-9 and TRBJ2-5 for the parts outside the CDR3, the full variable domain is DTGVSQNPRHKITKRGQNVTFRCDPISEHNRLYWYRQTLGQGPEFLTYFQNEAQLEKSRLLSDRFSAERPKGSFSTLEIQRTEQGDSAMYLCASSLVRVETQYFGPGTRLLVL.

This clone has just a few counts. The chain recombines TRBV5-8 with TRBJ2-5; 16 bases match TRBD2. V lost 4 bases to trimming and J lost 1 base; unmatched junction nucleotides: 4. CDR3 length equals 17 residues. The V gene's germline CDR1 is SGHTS and CDR2 YDEGEE. The CDR3 DNA sequence: TGTGCCAGCAGCCCGGGACTAGCGGGAGGGGGCCAAGAGACCCAGTACTTC. This sequence encodes CASSPGLAGGGQETQYF.

The rearrangement links TRBV7-9 to TRBJ2-1; a weak D match, TRBD2 (6 bases). CDR1 and CDR2 from the germline V gene are SEHNR and FQNEAQ (reference sequence). V lost 6 bases and J lost 5, with 14 bases in between. The CDR3 sequence is 14 residues long. The CDR3 is CASRPYSGNNEQFF. The CDR3 bases are TGTGCCAGCAGGCCCTATAGCGGCAACAATGAGCAGTTCTTC.

V gene TRBV5-5 combines with J gene TRBJ2-5, with a weak D call TRBD1 (5 bases). The CDR3 loop spans 13 amino acids. Per germline, CDR1 SGHKS and CDR2 YYEKEE (reference sequence). Trimming took off 2 bases at V and 3 bases at J, with 8 bases between the two ends. CDR3 loop: CASSFLGEETQYF. The CDR3 bases are TGTGCCAGCAGCTTCCTAGGGGAAGAGACCCAGTACTTC.

Regarding this clone: This specimen includes other DNA sequences encoding the same CDR3. The chain uses TRBV30 and TRBJ1-5; 10 nucleotides agree with TRBD1. CDR1 and CDR2 (germline): GTSNPN, SVGIG (reference sequence). V was clipped by 8 bases and J by 0 bases; unmatched bases: 7. CDR3 size: 15 residues. This chain's CDR3 is CALGQGDYSNQPQHF. As DNA, the CDR3 is TGTGCCCTTGGACAGGGGGACTATAGCAATCAGCCCCAGCATTTT. Full variable domain (remainder filled in from reference TRBV30 and TRBJ1-5): SQTIHQWPATLVQPVGSPLSLECTVEGTSNPNLYWYRQAAGRGLQLLFYSVGIGQISSEVPQNLSASRPQDRQFILSSKKLLLSDSGFYLCALGQGDYSNQPQHFGDGTRLSIL.

The gene calls are TRBV5-8 and TRBJ2-7, with 14 bases lining up with TRBD2. With V trimmed by 4 bases and J by 5 bases, 2 bases remained unmatched. CDR3 length: 14 amino acids. Germline CDR1 and CDR2: SGHTS and YDEGEE. CDR3 loop: CASSVGLAGDEQYF. The DNA for the CDR3 is TGTGCCAGCAGCGTGGGACTAGCGGGAGACGAGCAGTACTTC.

The gene calls are TRBV30 and TRBJ2-1, with 8 bases identical to TRBD1. CDR1 is GTSNPN and CDR2 is SVGIG in the germline V gene (reference sequence). This CDR3 spans 14 amino acids. The V segment lost 2 bases and the J segment 5 bases; nucleotides outside the gene matches: 5. Here the CDR3 DNA reads TGTGCCTGGAGTATCGTCAGGGGGCACAATGAGCAGTTCTTC. This encodes CAWSIVRGHNEQFF. Full variable domain (remainder filled in from reference TRBV30 and TRBJ2-1): SQTIHQWPATLVQPVGSPLSLECTVEGTSNPNLYWYRQAAGRGLQLLFYSVGIGQISSEVPQNLSASRPQDRQFILSSKKLLLSDSGFYLCAWSIVRGHNEQFFGPGTRLTVL.

The J gene is TRBJ2-5, the V gene TRBV11-2; 9 bases fit TRBD2. The DNA end lines up better with TRBJ2-7; the J call may be wrong. CDR3 length equals 14 residues. Germline loops: CDR1 SGHAT, CDR2 FQNNGV. The CDR3 region has the DNA TGTGCCAGCAGAAGAGGCGGGAGGGAATCCGAGCAGTACTTC. Amino acid sequence: CASRRGGRESEQYF.

The chain carries TRBV6-1 and TRBJ2-1, with 10 bases fitting TRBD2. V was clipped by 2 bases and J by 6 bases; unmatched bases: 4. This CDR3 contains 15 residues. The germline V gene has CDR1 MNHNS and CDR2 SASEGT. The CDR3 spells CASSELAGAGNEQFF. The CDR3 DNA reads TGTGCCAGCAGTGAACTAGCGGGAGCCGGCAATGAGCAGTTCTTC.

This clone occurred a few times. The V gene is TRBV7-8, the J gene TRBJ2-7; D is unresolved. Germline V lookup: CDR1 SGHVS, CDR2 FQNEAQ. The CDR3 covers 12 residues. V was clipped by 2 bases and J by 3 bases, with 5 bases between them. CDR3 in DNA: TGTGCCAGCAGCTTATCGGGCTACGAGCAGTACTTC. It specifies CASSLSGYEQYF.